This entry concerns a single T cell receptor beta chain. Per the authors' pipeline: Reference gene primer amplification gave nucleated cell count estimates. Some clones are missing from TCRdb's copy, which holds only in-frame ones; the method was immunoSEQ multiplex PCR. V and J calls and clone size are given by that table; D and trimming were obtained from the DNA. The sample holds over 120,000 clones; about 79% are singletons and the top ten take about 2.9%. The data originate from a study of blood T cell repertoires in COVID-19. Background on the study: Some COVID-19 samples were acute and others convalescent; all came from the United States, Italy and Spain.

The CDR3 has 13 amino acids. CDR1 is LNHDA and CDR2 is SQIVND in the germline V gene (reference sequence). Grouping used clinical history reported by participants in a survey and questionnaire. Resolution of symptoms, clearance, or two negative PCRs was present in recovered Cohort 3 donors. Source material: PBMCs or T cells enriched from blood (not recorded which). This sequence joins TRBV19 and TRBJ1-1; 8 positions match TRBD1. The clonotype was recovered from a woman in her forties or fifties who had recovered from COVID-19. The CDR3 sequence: CALAPRGPFEAFF. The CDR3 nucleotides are TGTGCACTGGCCCCCAGGGGGCCGTTCGAAGCTTTCTTT.